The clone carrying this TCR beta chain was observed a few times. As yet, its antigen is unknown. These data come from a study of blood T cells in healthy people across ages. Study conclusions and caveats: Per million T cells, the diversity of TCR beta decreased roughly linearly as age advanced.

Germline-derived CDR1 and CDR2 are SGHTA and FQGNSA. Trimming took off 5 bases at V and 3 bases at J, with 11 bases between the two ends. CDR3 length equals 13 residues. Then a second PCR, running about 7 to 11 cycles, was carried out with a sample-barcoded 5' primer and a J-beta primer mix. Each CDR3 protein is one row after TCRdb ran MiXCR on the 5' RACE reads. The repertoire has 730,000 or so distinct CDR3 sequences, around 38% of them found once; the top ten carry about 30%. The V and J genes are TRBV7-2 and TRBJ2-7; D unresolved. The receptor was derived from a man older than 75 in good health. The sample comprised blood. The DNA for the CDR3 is TGTGCCAGCAGCGACCCACAGAACTACGAGCAGTACTTC. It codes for CASSDPQNYEQYF.